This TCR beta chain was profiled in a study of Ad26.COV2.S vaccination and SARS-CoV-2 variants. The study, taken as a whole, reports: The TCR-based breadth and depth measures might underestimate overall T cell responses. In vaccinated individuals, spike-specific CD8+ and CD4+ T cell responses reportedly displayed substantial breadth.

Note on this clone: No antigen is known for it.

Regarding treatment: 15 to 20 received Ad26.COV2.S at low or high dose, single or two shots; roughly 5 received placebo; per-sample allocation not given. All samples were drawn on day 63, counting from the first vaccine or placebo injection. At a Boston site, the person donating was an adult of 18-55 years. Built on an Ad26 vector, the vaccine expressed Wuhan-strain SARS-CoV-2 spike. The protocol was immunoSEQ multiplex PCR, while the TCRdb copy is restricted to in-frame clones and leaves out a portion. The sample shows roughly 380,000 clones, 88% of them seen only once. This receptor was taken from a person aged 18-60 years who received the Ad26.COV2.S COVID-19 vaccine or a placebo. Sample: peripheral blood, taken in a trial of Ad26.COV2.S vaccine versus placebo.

CDR3 loop: CASSGDLRELFF. Written as DNA, the CDR3 is TGTGCCAGCAGCGGTGACCTAAGGGAGCTGTTTTTT. V and J are TRBV5-4 and TRBJ2-2; D unclear. The CDR3 runs 12 residues. The V end lost 4 bases, the J end lost 9 bases, and 10 bases lay between the germline ends. Germline-derived CDR1 and CDR2 are SGHNT and YYREEE (reference sequence).